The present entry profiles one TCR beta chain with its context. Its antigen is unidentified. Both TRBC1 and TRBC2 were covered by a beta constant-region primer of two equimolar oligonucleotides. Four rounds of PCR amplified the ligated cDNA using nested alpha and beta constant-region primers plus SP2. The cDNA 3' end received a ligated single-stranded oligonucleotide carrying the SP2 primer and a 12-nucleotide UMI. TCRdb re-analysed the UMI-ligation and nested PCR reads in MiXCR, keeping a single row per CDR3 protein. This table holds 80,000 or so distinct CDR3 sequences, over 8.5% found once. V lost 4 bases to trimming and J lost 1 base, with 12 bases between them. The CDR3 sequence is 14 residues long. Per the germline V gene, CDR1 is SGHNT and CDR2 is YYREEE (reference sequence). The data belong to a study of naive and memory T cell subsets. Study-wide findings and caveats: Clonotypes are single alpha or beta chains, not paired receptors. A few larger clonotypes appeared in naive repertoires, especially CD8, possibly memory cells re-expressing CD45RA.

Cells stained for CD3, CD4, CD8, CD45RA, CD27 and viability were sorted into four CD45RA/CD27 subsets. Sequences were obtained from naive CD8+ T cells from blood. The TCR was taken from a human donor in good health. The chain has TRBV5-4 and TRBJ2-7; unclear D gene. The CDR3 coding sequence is TGTGCCAGCAGCGAAGGAGCGAGTTCCTACGAGCAGTACTTC. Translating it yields CASSEGASSYEQYF.